A single sample gave rise to the 13 T cell receptor beta chains below, sequenced in a study of high-grade serous ovarian cancer treatment subgroups. Profiling relied on immunoSEQ multiplex PCR, and the TCRdb table lists in-frame clones only, not all of them. This table has some 520 clones, over 75% appearing once. The tumor samples were collected prior to definitive surgery or chemotherapy. Material: tumor tissue. These receptors were obtained from a human donor with high-grade serous ovarian cancer.

A few counts support this clone. The rearrangement joins TRBV10-1 to TRBJ2-1, with a tentative D call TRBD1 (5 bases). The V end lost 3 bases, the J end lost 4 bases, and 13 bases lay between the germline ends. The germline CDR1 and CDR2 sequences are WNHNN and SYGVQD (reference sequence). This CDR3 is built from 15 residues. DNA of the CDR3: TGCGCCAGCAGTGACCACTCCAGGGATTACAATGAGCAGTTCTTC. It encodes CASSDHSRDYNEQFF.

The chain has TRBV6-1 and TRBJ2-5; D is undetermined. V lost 5 bases, J lost 3 bases, and 1 base lay in between. This CDR3 spans 10 amino acids. Per the germline V gene, CDR1 is MNHNS and CDR2 is SASEGT. CDR3 bases: TGTGCCAGCAGTAAAGAGACCCAGTACTTC. Translating gives CASSKETQYF.

The V and J genes are TRBV7-8 and TRBJ2-3; D is perhaps TRBD2 (6 bases). Per the germline V gene, CDR1 is SGHVS and CDR2 is FQNEAQ. The V end was cut by 0 bases, the J end by 0 bases, with 10 bases between. CDR3 length: 16 residues. CDR3 bases: TGTGCCAGCAGCTTAGCGAGAGGACTAAGCACAGATACGCAGTATTTT. It codes for CASSLARGLSTDTQYF. The variable domain in full, with the rest retrieved from reference TRBV7-8 and TRBJ2-3, is GAGVSQSPRYKVAKRGQDVALRCDPISGHVSLFWYQQALGQGPEFLTYFQNEAQLDKSGLPSDRFFAERPEGSVSTLKIQRTQQEDSAVYLCASSLARGLSTDTQYFGPGTRLTVL.

About this clone itself: One junction end disagrees with the germline gene, perhaps due to a read error. J is TRBJ2-7 and V is TRBV7-7; perhaps TRBD2 as D (6 bases). The CDR3 has 18 residues. CDR1 SSHAT and CDR2 FNYEAQ come from the germline V gene (reference sequence). Here the CDR3 DNA reads TGTGCTAGCAGCTTGGCTGCTAGCGCCAATCGGGGCTCCTACGAGCAGTACTTC. This translates into CASSLAASANRGSYEQYF.

This chain joins TRBV7-6 and TRBJ2-5; no clear D gene. V lost 5 bases to trimming and J lost 5 bases, with 12 bases between them. The CDR3 runs 13 residues. Germline CDR1 and CDR2: SGHVS and FNYEAQ. CDR3 in DNA: TGTGCCAGCAGCACCCCGCCGACGGAGACCCAGTACTTC. Its translation is CASSTPPTETQYF.

The chain couples TRBV14 to TRBJ2-3, with a tentative D call TRBD1 (5 bases). The V gene lost 1 base and the J gene lost 1 base, with 15 bases spanning the gap. The CDR3 contains 17 residues. Germline CDR1 and CDR2: SGHDN and FVKESK. For the CDR3, the DNA is TGTGCCAGCAGCCAAGCACAGGCGATCTTCGGCACAGATACGCAGTATTTT. Translating gives CASSQAQAIFGTDTQYF. Using reference TRBV14 and TRBJ2-3 for the parts outside the CDR3, the full variable domain is EAGVTQFPSHSVIEKGQTVTLRCDPISGHDNLYWYRRVMGKEIKFLLHFVKESKQDESGMPNNRFLAERTGGTYSTLKVQPAELEDSGVYFCASSQAQAIFGTDTQYFGPGTRLTVL.

The V gene is TRBV27, the J gene TRBJ1-5; TRBD1 is a possible D gene (6 bases). CDR1 is MNHEY, CDR2 SMNVEV, per germline (reference sequence). This CDR3 has 18 residues. The V end lost 2 bases, the J end lost 0 bases, and 17 bases lay between the germline ends. The CDR3 loop is CASSLKGGKTYSNQPQHF. Written as DNA, the CDR3 is TGTGCCAGCAGTTTAAAGGGGGGAAAGACCTATAGCAATCAGCCCCAGCATTTT.

The rearrangement joins TRBV5-1 to TRBJ1-4, with a weak D call TRBD1 (6 bases). Germline V CDR1 and CDR2: SGHRS, YFSETQ. Trimming cost V 9 bases and J 2 bases, with 26 bases left between them. The CDR3 has 18 residues. The CDR3 bases are TGCGCCAACCTTAATCAACAGGGTGGCTTGGTCACTAATGAAAAACTGTTTTTT. Protein product: CANLNQQGGLVTNEKLFF.

The chain uses TRBV30 and TRBJ2-5; the D is unclear. Trimming left V 7 bases short and J 3 bases short, with 18 bases between. CDR3 length: 14 residues. Germline V gives CDR1 GTSNPN, CDR2 SVGIG (reference sequence). CDR3 DNA: TGTGCCTACGACCCCGGTGGGAATGAAGAGACCCAGTACTTC. Translated: CAYDPGGNEETQYF.

This clone showed up just once. The CDR3 DNA reads TGTGCCAGCAGCATCCCCGCCGGGGAGCTGTTTTTT. It translates to CASSIPAGELFF. The chain recombines TRBV7-2 with TRBJ2-2; D gene ambiguous. CDR3 length: 12 amino acids. V was pared by 5 bases and J by 6 bases, with 7 bases between. Germline values: CDR1 SGHTA, CDR2 FQGNSA. Variable domain in full (rest from reference TRBV7-2 and TRBJ2-2): GAGVSQSPSNKVTEKGKDVELRCDPISGHTALYWYRQSLGQGLEFLIYFQGNSAPDKSGLPSDRFSAERTGGSVSTLTIQRTQQEDSAVYLCASSIPAGELFFGEGSRLTVL.

The V and J genes are TRBV2 and TRBJ1-3, with TRBD1 identical over 8 bases. Germline CDR1 and CDR2: SNHLY and FYNNEI. The V and J ends lost 6 bases and 4 bases, in that order; junction bases with no gene match: 11. This CDR3 comprises 16 residues. The CDR3, as DNA: TGTGCCAGCAGGAGGGGACAGGAGCAAACCGGAAACACCATATATTTT. This encodes CASRRGQEQTGNTIYF.

The V gene is TRBV19, the J gene TRBJ1-4; perhaps TRBD1 as D (5 bases). The CDR3 spans 13 residues. Deletions cut 4 bases from V and 10 bases from J, with 13 bases between. Germline V gene data show CDR1 as LNHDA and CDR2 as SQIVND (reference sequence). The CDR3 spells CASSTGQGGKLFF. The CDR3 DNA follows: TGTGCCAGTAGTACCGGGCAGGGCGGAAAACTGTTTTTT.

This chain joins TRBV5-4 and TRBJ2-5; D is possibly TRBD2 (7 bases). Per germline, CDR1 SGHNT and CDR2 YYREEE (reference sequence). The CDR3 loop spans 15 amino acids. Trimming took 2 bases from V and 4 from J, leaving 15 bases between them. CDR3 nucleotides: TGTGCCAGCAGCTTCGGGGGGCCGAGGGGAGAGACCCAGTACTTC. It translates to CASSFGGPRGETQYF.